Below, 29 T cell receptor beta chains from the same sample are listed, as sequenced in a study of cytomegalovirus exposure and HLA in healthy donors. It was with 60 Vbeta and 13 Jbeta primers that the PCR ran. Profiling relied on immunoSEQ multiplex PCR, and the TCRdb table lists in-frame clones only, not all of them. This sample has some 170,000 clones; 60% to 80% occur once, and the top ten carry nearly 6.5%. The specimen was PBMCs. The receptors shown here come from a man aged 35-49 years in good health and CMV-seropositive.

This sequence joins TRBV5-4 and TRBJ2-7; TRBD1 matches 8 bases. V lost 6 bases, J lost 0 bases, and 5 bases stayed unmatched. The CDR3 runs 14 residues. The germline V gene encodes CDR1 SGHNT and CDR2 YYREEE (reference sequence). The CDR3 is CASTRTGSSYEQYF. The CDR3 bases are TGTGCCAGCACCCGGACAGGGAGCTCCTACGAGCAGTACTTC.

J is TRBJ1-1 and V is TRBV10-3; 7 positions agree with TRBD1. Germline V lookup: CDR1 ENHRY, CDR2 SYGVKD. The CDR3 contains 13 residues. J lost 8 bases, V lost 0 bases, and 3 bases had no gene match. CDR3 sequence reads: CAISESRGPEAFF. CDR3 nucleotide sequence: TGTGCCATCAGTGAGTCTAGGGGGCCAGAAGCTTTCTTT.

The rearrangement links TRBV7-9 to TRBJ2-5; TRBD2 matches at 9 bases. Germline assignment: CDR1 SEHNR and CDR2 FQNEAQ (reference sequence). This CDR3 is built from 14 residues. J lost 5 bases, V lost 5 bases, and 6 bases had no gene match. The CDR3: CASSPRTSDETQYF. In nucleotides, the CDR3 is TGTGCCAGCAGCCCACGGACTAGCGATGAGACCCAGTACTTC.

The J gene is TRBJ1-1, the V gene TRBV5-1, with TRBD1 matching 9 bases. The CDR3 is made up of 15 amino acids. CDR1 and CDR2 from the germline V gene are SGHRS and YFSETQ. The V and J ends lost 4 bases and 0 bases, in that order; junction bases with no gene match: 4. Written as DNA, the CDR3 is TGCGCCAGCAGCCCGGGACAGGGAATGAACACTGAAGCTTTCTTT. It codes for CASSPGQGMNTEAFF.

This clone was counted between two and nine times. This sequence joins TRBV4-2 and TRBJ2-3; 11 bases line up with TRBD2. Germline assignment: CDR1 LGHNA and CDR2 YNFKEQ. This CDR3 is 19 amino acids long. V shed 0 bases and J 0 bases; nucleotides not matched to a gene: 8. This chain's CDR3 is CASSQERLAGGSSTDTQYF. CDR3 sequence (DNA): TGTGCCAGCAGCCAAGAGCGCCTAGCGGGAGGCTCTAGCACAGATACGCAGTATTTT.

In its sample, this clone was seen a few times. J is TRBJ2-1 and V is TRBV11-3; tentative D call: TRBD2 (6 bases). Germline CDR1 SGHNT, CDR2 YENEEA. CDR3 length equals 14 residues. Trimming stripped 7 bases from V and 0 bases from J, with 10 bases between. CDR3 sequence: CASTTGGSYNEQFF. CDR3 DNA: TGTGCCAGCACTACCGGGGGCTCCTACAATGAGCAGTTCTTC.

J is TRBJ2-7 and V is TRBV19; 8 positions match TRBD1. With 6 bases clipped from V and 4 bases from J, the junction kept 8 bases outside the gene matches. CDR1 and CDR2 from the germline V gene are LNHDA and SQIVND (reference sequence). This CDR3 has 14 residues. Here the CDR3 reads CASRDRAVGYEQYF. The CDR3, as DNA: TGTGCCAGTAGGGACAGGGCGGTTGGGTACGAGCAGTACTTC.

The J gene is TRBJ2-1, the V gene TRBV7-9; 11 bases agree with TRBD2. Germline V gene data show CDR1 as SEHNR and CDR2 as FQNEAQ (reference sequence). The CDR3 is 16 amino acids. The J segment lost 5 bases and the V segment lost 5 bases, leaving 8 bases of the junction unmatched. Here the CDR3 DNA reads TGTGCCAGCAGCGTTCGTAGCGGGAGGGCCAACAATGAGCAGTTCTTC. Amino acid sequence: CASSVRSGRANNEQFF.

This clone was seen only once. The chain links TRBV11-1 to TRBJ1-4, with TRBD1 matching over 9 bases. With V trimmed by 5 bases and J by 6 bases, 4 bases remained unmatched. The CDR3 loop spans 14 amino acids. The germline gives CDR1 SGHAT, CDR2 FQDESV (reference sequence). CDR3 amino acids: CASSRTGEDEKLFF. In DNA form, the CDR3 reads TGTGCCAGCAGCCGGACAGGGGAGGATGAAAAACTGTTTTTT.

This chain connects TRBV6-5 to TRBJ2-7; 10 bases agree with TRBD1. Unmatched junction bases numbered 9, after V lost 6 bases and J lost 4 bases. Germline CDR1 reads MNHEY; CDR2 reads SVGAGI. The length of the CDR3 is 15 residues. CDR3 region: CASRKLRDRGYEQYF. The CDR3 region has the DNA TGTGCCAGCAGAAAACTCCGGGACAGGGGTTACGAGCAGTACTTC.

CDR3 nucleotides: TGTGCCAGCAGCGTAGCTAGTTTTCATGATGAGCAGTTCTTC. Translated: CASSVASFHDEQFF. The V call is TRBV9, the J call TRBJ2-1; D not certain. The germline gives CDR1 SGDLS, CDR2 YYNGEE. Trimming pared 0 bases from V and 8 bases from J, leaving 12 bases between. There are 14 residues in the CDR3.

The genes are TRBV5-1 and TRBJ2-7; TRBD1 agrees at 12 bases. V gave up 1 base and J gave up 7 bases; unmatched junction bases: 12. This CDR3 has 17 amino acids. The germline gives CDR1 SGHRS, CDR2 YFSETQ. DNA of the CDR3: TGCGCCAGCAGCTTGTCCCCCCCGGGACAGGGGGCGGGGGAGCAGTACTTC. It specifies CASSLSPPGQGAGEQYF.

This clone came up once. The chain links TRBV19 to TRBJ2-7; D perhaps matches TRBD1 (7 bases). The V end lost 5 bases, the J end lost 5 bases, and 16 bases lay between the germline ends. The CDR3 spans 14 residues. Germline V CDR1 and CDR2: LNHDA, SQIVND (reference sequence). CDR3 sequence: CASSLMEGANEQYF. The CDR3 bases are TGTGCCAGTAGTCTCATGGAGGGGGCGAACGAGCAGTACTTC.

The chain has TRBV6-5 and TRBJ1-2; no definite D call. Looked up from germline, CDR1 is MNHEY and CDR2 is SVGAGI. The CDR3 has 13 residues. Trimming shortened V by 0 bases and J by 3 bases, and 5 bases separated the two germline ends. CDR3 sequence (DNA): TGTGCCAGCAGTTACTCCACTGACTATGGCTACACCTTC. Amino acids: CASSYSTDYGYTF.

In this sample, this clone turned up once. The rearrangement links TRBV28 to TRBJ1-4; D is unresolved. V lost 5 bases and J 6 bases, leaving 13 bases between the germline ends. This CDR3 contains 14 residues. Germline values: CDR1 MDHEN, CDR2 SYDVKM. CDR3 protein: CASSVAPVDEKLFF. CDR3 coding DNA: TGTGCCAGCAGTGTCGCCCCGGTCGATGAAAAACTGTTTTTT.

This clone was counted between two and nine times. The gene calls are TRBV2 and TRBJ1-2; no clear D gene. Germline V gene data show CDR1 as SNHLY and CDR2 as FYNNEI. V was trimmed by 9 bases and J by 8 bases, leaving 19 bases between them. The CDR3 length is 13 residues. CDR3 sequence (DNA): TGTGCCAGTGGATTTACGGGTTCGCCCGGCTACACCTTC. Protein: CASGFTGSPGYTF. The whole variable domain, filled in from reference TRBV2 and TRBJ1-2, reads EPEVTQTPSHQVTQMGQEVILRCVPISNHLYFYWYRQILGQKVEFLVSFYNNEISEKSEIFDDQFSVERPDGSNFTLKIRSTKLEDSAMYFCASGFTGSPGYTFGSGTRLTVV.

This chain links TRBV19 with TRBJ2-7, with 9 bases fitting TRBD1. The V and J ends lost 5 bases and 1 base, in that order; junction bases with no gene match: 21. CDR1 and CDR2 from the germline V gene are LNHDA and SQIVND (reference sequence). This CDR3 contains 20 residues. The CDR3 here is CASSLGPGQGTSRLSYEQYF. CDR3 nucleotides: TGTGCCAGTAGTCTCGGGCCGGGACAGGGAACTTCTCGGTTATCCTACGAGCAGTACTTC.

The chain recombines TRBV18 with TRBJ2-1, with TRBD2 identical over 8 bases. The CDR3 contains 16 residues. V lost 2 bases, J lost 8 bases, and 11 bases stayed unmatched. Germline loops: CDR1 KGHSH, CDR2 LQKENI. The chain's CDR3 is CASSPIVSGSRDEQFF. CDR3 DNA: TGTGCCAGCTCACCAATCGTAAGCGGGAGTCGTGATGAGCAGTTCTTC.

J is TRBJ2-7 and V is TRBV6-5, with D unclear. V was trimmed by 5 bases and J by 4 bases, leaving 6 bases between them. Looked up from germline, CDR1 is MNHEY and CDR2 is SVGAGI. The CDR3 has 11 amino acids. The chain's CDR3 is CASSHKYEQYF. The CDR3 nucleotides read TGTGCCAGCAGTCACAAATACGAGCAGTACTTC.

V gene TRBV5-6 combines with J gene TRBJ1-5; 10 bases are a match to TRBD1. Losses at the gene ends were 3 bases for V and 6 bases for J; bases not matched to a gene: 6. The CDR3 has 15 amino acids. CDR1 SGHDT and CDR2 YYEEEE come from the germline V gene. CDR3 bases: TGTGCCAGCAGCTACCGGGACAGGGGCCGTCAGCCCCAGCATTTT. Protein: CASSYRDRGRQPQHF. Full variable domain (remainder filled in from reference TRBV5-6 and TRBJ1-5): DAGVTQSPTHLIKTRGQQVTLRCSPKSGHDTVSWYQQALGQGPQFIFQYYEEEERQRGNFPDRFSGHQFPNYSSELNVNALLLGDSALYLCASSYRDRGRQPQHFGDGTRLSIL.

Only one count was recorded for this clone. V gene TRBV5-5 combines with J gene TRBJ1-1; 9 nucleotides match TRBD1. Germline V gene sequence: CDR1 SGHKS, CDR2 YYEKEE (reference sequence). J gave up 6 bases and V 3 bases, and 3 bases lay outside the gene matches. The CDR3 consists of 13 residues. The CDR3 coding sequence is TGTGCCAGCAGCTCACAGGGGGCCTCTGAAGCTTTCTTT. Amino acids: CASSSQGASEAFF. The variable domain in full, completed from reference TRBV5-5 and TRBJ1-1, reads DAGVTQSPTHLIKTRGQQVTLRCSPISGHKSVSWYQQVLGQGPQFIFQYYEKEERGRGNFPDRFSARQFPNYSSELNVNALLLGDSALYLCASSSQGASEAFFGQGTRLTVV.

The rearrangement uses TRBV4-1 and TRBJ2-1; 7 positions agree with TRBD2. This CDR3 contains 17 residues. J lost 4 bases, V lost 1 base, and 10 bases had no gene match. The V gene's germline CDR1 is MGHRA and CDR2 YSYEKL. The CDR3 DNA is TGCGCCAGCAGCCAAGTGGGTCTAGCGGAAGGGTACAATGAGCAGTTCTTC. It yields the protein CASSQVGLAEGYNEQFF.

CDR3 sequence: CAISDGSNTYEQYF. In DNA, the CDR3 is TGTGCCATCAGTGACGGGTCAAACACCTACGAGCAGTACTTC. This chain joins TRBV10-3 and TRBJ2-7, with no clear D. Germline V gives CDR1 ENHRY, CDR2 SYGVKD. Deletions cut 3 bases from V and 2 bases from J, with 11 bases between. This CDR3 contains 14 residues.

V and J are TRBV28 and TRBJ1-5; a weak D match, TRBD1 (6 bases). CDR1 MDHEN and CDR2 SYDVKM come from the germline V gene. V was clipped by 4 bases and J by 6 bases, with 13 bases between them. This CDR3 spans 14 amino acids. Here the CDR3 DNA reads TGTGCCAGCAGTTCCCCCTCAGGGGCTCAGCCCCAGCATTTT. Residues: CASSSPSGAQPQHF.

In this sample, this clone turned up a few times. The sample carries other DNA sequences with the same CDR3. The chain is built from TRBV7-3 and TRBJ2-4; 8 positions match TRBD2. This CDR3 spans 15 amino acids. Germline values: CDR1 SGHTA, CDR2 FQGTGA. Unmatched junction bases numbered 6, after V lost 5 bases and J lost 3 bases. CDR3 bases: TGTGCCAGCAGCCCAGCGGGAGATGGCAAAAACATTCAGTACTTC. It is translated as CASSPAGDGKNIQYF.

The V call is TRBV28, the J call TRBJ2-7; TRBD1 matches 8 bases. Germline V lookup: CDR1 MDHEN, CDR2 SYDVKM. Trimming cost V 7 bases and J 6 bases; bases outside gene matches: 8. The CDR3 spans 13 residues. Here the CDR3 reads CASTPTGVLEQYF. CDR3 coding DNA: TGTGCCAGCACCCCGACAGGGGTCCTCGAGCAGTACTTC.

This rearrangement joins TRBV28 to TRBJ1-2, with 7 bases fitting TRBD1. Germline assignment: CDR1 MDHEN and CDR2 SYDVKM. This CDR3 comprises 15 residues. The trim removed 6 bases at V and 4 bases at J, leaving 11 bases unmatched. The CDR3 sequence is CASSRPNRGTYGYTF. CDR3 nucleotide sequence: TGTGCCAGCAGCCGACCCAACAGGGGAACCTATGGCTACACCTTC.

V gene TRBV2 combines with J gene TRBJ2-2; D remains ambiguous. V shed 6 bases and J shed 6 bases, with 8 bases lying between them. The CDR3 is made up of 12 amino acids. In germline, CDR1 is SNHLY, CDR2 FYNNEI. The CDR3 sequence: CASSPFPGELFF. CDR3 DNA sequence: TGTGCCAGCAGCCCCTTTCCCGGGGAGCTGTTTTTT. The entire variable domain, with the rest obtained from reference TRBV2 and TRBJ2-2, is as follows: EPEVTQTPSHQVTQMGQEVILRCVPISNHLYFYWYRQILGQKVEFLVSFYNNEISEKSEIFDDQFSVERPDGSNFTLKIRSTKLEDSAMYFCASSPFPGELFFGEGSRLTVL.

V usage is TRBV7-2 and J usage is TRBJ2-1; 9 positions agree with TRBD2. With 5 bases clipped from V and 0 bases from J, the junction kept 8 bases outside the gene matches. The CDR3 extends over 17 amino acids. CDR1 is SGHTA, CDR2 FQGNSA, per germline. CDR3 in amino acids: CASSTDPGLASYNEQFF. The CDR3 coding sequence is TGTGCCAGCAGCACGGACCCGGGACTAGCCTCCTACAATGAGCAGTTCTTC.